These T cell receptor beta chains were read from a single sample in a study of T cells after yellow fever vaccination. TCRdb independently ran MiXCR on the 5' RACE reads; one entry per CDR3 protein. In the table there are approximately 550,000 distinct CDR3 sequences, roughly a fifth of which are singletons. The starting material was PBMCs, obtained 15 days after the yellow fever booster vaccination. These receptors came from a young man who received the YFV17D yellow fever vaccine. CDR3s include the opening cysteine and the closing phenylalanine or tryptophan. Fields, in order: J gene, D gene, V gene, clone size, CDR3 DNA, CDR3 protein. D genes are given only for firm matches. The size of a clone is reported for some rows only, either as once, few or many, or as a class for expanded clones.

TRBJ2-2	NA	TRBV3-1	NA	TGTGCCAGCAGCCATCGTGTAGGGGTGGAGCCGTTTTTT	CASSHRVGVEPFF
TRBJ2-1	NA	TRBV6-1	NA	TGTGCCAGCAGTAGGCCAGGGGTGGACAATGAGCAGTTCTTC	CASSRPGVDNEQFF
TRBJ1-1	TRBD1	TRBV18	NA	TGTGCCAGCTCACCACAAACCAGGACAGGGGCGCGGTTAGAAGCTTTCTTT	CASSPQTRTGARLEAFF
TRBJ2-5	TRBD2	TRBV14	few	TGTGCCAGCAGCAACTACATAGCGGGAGGGCCCTCGAGGGAGACCCAGTACTTC	CASSNYIAGGPSRETQYF
TRBJ2-7	NA	TRBV29-1	NA	TGCAGCGTTGCCAGAGTACAGGGCTTGGAGCAGTACTTC	CSVARVQGLEQYF
TRBJ2-2	NA	TRBV24-1	NA	TGTGCCACCAGTGATTCGTGGCGCGGGGAGCTGTTTTTT	CATSDSWRGELFF
TRBJ2-1	NA	TRBV6-5	few	TGTGCCAGCAGTTACCGTTTTGGGACCAATGAGCAGTTCTTC	CASSYRFGTNEQFF
TRBJ2-1	NA	TRBV6-5	few	TGTGCCAGCAGTTACTCGAATTGGAGGCAGAATGAGCAGTTCTTC	CASSYSNWRQNEQFF
TRBJ2-5	NA	TRBV6-1	NA	TGTGCCAGCAGCCCTCGACCGTTACGAGGAGAGACCCAGTACTTC	CASSPRPLRGETQYF
TRBJ2-5	TRBD1	TRBV9	many	TGTGCCAGCAGCGACCCCACACAGGGGTGGACCCAGTACTTC	CASSDPTQGWTQYF
TRBJ2-5	NA	TRBV7-2	NA	TGTGCCAGCAGCTTAGGGCCAAGGGTTGGGGAGACCCAGTACTTC	CASSLGPRVGETQYF
TRBJ2-3	NA	TRBV20-1	NA	TGCAGTGCTAGCTCCCCCTATGGGGGTAGTAGCACAGATACGCAGTATTTT	CSASSPYGGSSTDTQYF
TRBJ2-1	TRBD2	TRBV7-9	NA	TGTGCCAGCAGTCTACTAGCGGGAGTTACCTACAATGAGCAGTTCTTC	CASSLLAGVTYNEQFF
TRBJ2-3	NA	TRBV14	NA	TGTGCCAGCAGCCAAGACATTCCAGATACGCAGTATTTT	CASSQDIPDTQYF
TRBJ2-1	TRBD2	TRBV20-1	NA	TGCAGTGCTAGCCTAGCGGGTGAGCAGTTCTTC	CSASLAGEQFF
TRBJ1-4	NA	TRBV21-1	NA	TGTGCCAGCAGCAAAGCGAGGGGACAGGGGATGAGGTTTGAAAAACTGTTTTTT	CASSKARGQGMRFEKLFF
TRBJ2-5	NA	TRBV5-6	NA	TGTGCCAGCAGCTTACCACAAAGCCAAGAGACCCAGTACTTC	CASSLPQSQETQYF
TRBJ2-5	NA	TRBV12-3/TRBV12-4	NA	TGTGCCAGCAGGATACTAAGCGGAGAGACCCAGTACTTC	CASRILSGETQYF
TRBJ2-1	TRBD1	TRBV7-8	few	TGTGCCAGCAGCCACAGGGGTCCCTACAATGAGCAGTTCTTC	CASSHRGPYNEQFF
TRBJ1-2	NA	TRBV15	few	TGTGCCACCAGCAGAGACACCGGGCCGCCCTATGGCTACACCTTC	CATSRDTGPPYGYTF
TRBJ1-1	NA	TRBV6-2/TRBV6-3	NA	TGTGCCAGCGTCGAGTCCACTGAAGCTTTCTTT	CASVESTEAFF
TRBJ2-1	TRBD2	TRBV12-3/TRBV12-4	few	TGTGCCAGCAGTTCCATGGGGACTAGCGGGAGATACAATGAGCAGTTCTTC	CASSSMGTSGRYNEQFF
TRBJ2-2	NA	TRBV12-3/TRBV12-4	NA	TGTGCCAGCGGCCCAGGGTTCGAGCTGTTTTTT	CASGPGFELFF
TRBJ2-7	TRBD2	TRBV5-1	NA	TGCGCCAGCAGCTTAGCGGGACTCGACGAGCAGTACTTC	CASSLAGLDEQYF
TRBJ2-5	NA	TRBV7-2	NA	TGTGCCAGCAGCTTAGGCCGGGCCCGACAAGAGACCCAGTACTTC	CASSLGRARQETQYF
TRBJ2-5	TRBD1	TRBV5-1	many	TGCGCCAGCAGCTCGGGACAGGGAGGCGAGACCCAGTACTTC	CASSSGQGGETQYF
TRBJ2-3	NA	TRBV20-1	NA	TGCAGTGCTGGGGCCGCTTGGGAGACTGGGGCCACAGATACGCAGTATTTT	CSAGAAWETGATDTQYF
TRBJ2-7	NA	TRBV20-1	NA	TGCAGTGCTTCTCGGAGTGGCGAGCAGTACTTC	CSASRSGEQYF
TRBJ2-1	TRBD2	TRBV30	few	TGTGCCTGGAGTGGGGGGGGGAGTGAGCAGTTCTTC	CAWSGGGSEQFF
TRBJ2-2	TRBD1	TRBV5-4	NA	TGTGCCAGCAGCCCCTCCGGGACAGCAGGCGGGGAGCTGTTTTTT	CASSPSGTAGGELFF
TRBJ2-1	TRBD2	TRBV24-1	few	TGTGCCACCGCGATGCGGGGGGACTCCTACAATGAGCAGTTCTTC	CATAMRGDSYNEQFF
TRBJ1-2	NA	TRBV5-1	NA	TGCGCCAGCAGCGAAACCAGGGGAGGCTATGGCTACACCTTC	CASSETRGGYGYTF
TRBJ2-1	NA	TRBV25-1	once	TGTGCCAGCAGTGGGAGCGCAACCTCCTACAATGAGCAGTTCTTC	CASSGSATSYNEQFF
TRBJ2-3	TRBD1	TRBV6-1	NA	TGTGCCAGGAACCCGGCAGGGGGCCCAGATACGCAGTATTTT	CARNPAGGPDTQYF
TRBJ2-1	NA	TRBV14	NA	TGTGCCAGCAGCCGTAGAGCGGAGCCCTACAATGAGCAGTTCTTC	CASSRRAEPYNEQFF
TRBJ2-3	NA	TRBV2	few	TGTGCCAGCAGTGATCCGGTCCCAGATACGCAGTATTTT	CASSDPVPDTQYF
TRBJ2-5	NA	TRBV6-5	once	TGTGCCAGCAGTTACGGAGGTCCGGAGACCCAGTACTTC	CASSYGGPETQYF
TRBJ2-7	TRBD1	TRBV7-2	NA	TGTGCCAGCAGCCCAGACAGGGATGTAAACGAGCAGTACTTC	CASSPDRDVNEQYF
TRBJ2-2	NA	TRBV5-1	NA	TGCGCCAGCAGCCTCGGACAGATTGCTACCGGGGAGCTGTTTTTT	CASSLGQIATGELFF
TRBJ2-3	TRBD2	TRBV19	NA	TGTGCCAGTAGTTCCCTCCCCGGGACTAGAACAGATACGCAGTATTTT	CASSSLPGTRTDTQYF
TRBJ2-5	TRBD1	TRBV6-1	NA	TGTGCCAGCAGTCCCGCCGGGACAGGGGAGACCCAGTACTTC	CASSPAGTGETQYF
TRBJ2-7	TRBD1	TRBV5-1	few	TGCGCCAGTTGGGACAGTCCCTACGAGCAGTACTTC	CASWDSPYEQYF
TRBJ2-2	TRBD2	TRBV24-1	NA	TGTGCCACCAGTGATCGAGGGAGGGACTACACCGGGGAGCTGTTTTTT	CATSDRGRDYTGELFF
TRBJ1-5	NA	TRBV6-5	few	TGTGCCAGCAGTTACGGGGGGAGTAATCAGCCCCAGCATTTT	CASSYGGSNQPQHF
TRBJ2-7	TRBD2	TRBV10-3	few	TGTGCCATCAGGGGGACTAGCGGATCCTACGAGCAGTACTTC	CAIRGTSGSYEQYF
TRBJ2-7	TRBD2	TRBV2	NA	TGTGCCAGCAGTGAGGTCAGCGGGAACTCCTACGAGCAGTACTTC	CASSEVSGNSYEQYF
TRBJ2-3	NA	TRBV12-3/TRBV12-4	few	TGTGCCAGCAGTTTTAGTGAGGCAGATACGCAGTATTTT	CASSFSEADTQYF
TRBJ1-4	TRBD1	TRBV20-1	few	TGCAGTGCTGGACGACAGGGCATTAATGAAAAACTGTTTTTT	CSAGRQGINEKLFF
TRBJ2-3	NA	TRBV29-1	few	TGCAGCGTCCCCGCCGGGATTTACACAGATACGCAGTATTTT	CSVPAGIYTDTQYF
TRBJ2-5	NA	TRBV29-1	NA	TGCAGCGTTGAGAGCAGGGGAAGAGAGACCCAGTACTTC	CSVESRGRETQYF
TRBJ2-7	TRBD1	TRBV6-1	few	TGTGCCAGCAGGTCCGGGACAGGGGGAAAGTACGAGCAGTACTTC	CASRSGTGGKYEQYF
TRBJ2-5	TRBD1	TRBV7-2	few	TGTGCCAGCAGCTTAGGGACAGGGGGTTGGGAGACCCAGTACTTC	CASSLGTGGWETQYF
TRBJ2-3	NA	TRBV12-3/TRBV12-4	NA	TGTGCCAGCAGAGCTATAGGGTCAGATACGCAGTATTTT	CASRAIGSDTQYF
TRBJ2-2	NA	TRBV4-2	few	TGTGCCAGCAGCCCCCCCGCCGGGACACTAAAAAGGTCTGCCGGGGAGCTGTTTTTT	CASSPPAGTLKRSAGELFF
TRBJ2-1	TRBD2	TRBV15	few	TGTGCCACCAGCAGAGATCGGCGACTAGCGATCTCCTACAATGAGCAGTTCTTC	CATSRDRRLAISYNEQFF
TRBJ2-7	NA	TRBV5-6	few	TGTGCCAGCAGCTTGGTGCGACAGTCCTACGAGCAGTACTTC	CASSLVRQSYEQYF
TRBJ2-5	NA	TRBV5-1	NA	TGCGCCAGCAGTCCCGTAACGGGAAGGCGAGAGACCCAGTACTTC	CASSPVTGRRETQYF
TRBJ2-5	TRBD2	TRBV4-2	few	TGTGCCAGCAGCCAAGAGGGGACTAGCGGGACAGTACTTCAGTACTTC	CASSQEGTSGTVLQYF
TRBJ2-2	TRBD2	TRBV30	few	TGTGCGACCCCCGGGACTAGCGGTACCGGGGAGCTGTTTTTT	CATPGTSGTGELFF